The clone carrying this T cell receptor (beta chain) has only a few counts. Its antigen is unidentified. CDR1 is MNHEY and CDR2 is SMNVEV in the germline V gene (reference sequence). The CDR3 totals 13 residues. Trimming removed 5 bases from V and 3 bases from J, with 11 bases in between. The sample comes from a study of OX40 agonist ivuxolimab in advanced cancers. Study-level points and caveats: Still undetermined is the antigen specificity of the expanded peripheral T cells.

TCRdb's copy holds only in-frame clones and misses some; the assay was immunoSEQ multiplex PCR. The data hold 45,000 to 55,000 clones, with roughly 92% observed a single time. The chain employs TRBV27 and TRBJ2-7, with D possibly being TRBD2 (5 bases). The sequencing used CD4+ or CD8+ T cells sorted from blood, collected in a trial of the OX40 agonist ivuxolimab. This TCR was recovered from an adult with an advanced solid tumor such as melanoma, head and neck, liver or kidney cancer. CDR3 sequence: CASSTTSGYEQYF. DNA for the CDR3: TGTGCCAGCAGTACGACGAGCGGCTACGAGCAGTACTTC.